The present TCR beta chain was sequenced within a study of T cell responses to AZD1222 COVID-19 vaccine. Overall study context: Second doses at about 4 or about 12 weeks were pooled.

The CDR3 has 15 residues. In germline, CDR1 is SGHRS, CDR2 YFSETQ. Whole-study results and caveats: Increased Spike-specific TCR breadth and depth were observed after two AZD1222 doses. Only after the peak T cell response were repertoires sampled.

This clone was recorded once. Its antigen is as yet unknown. A junction end diverges from the germline sequence, so it may reflect a read error. Other nucleotide sequences from this sample produce the same CDR3. Sequencing was performed with immunoSEQ multiplex PCR; in TCRdb, only in-frame clones are kept and a portion is missing. The data contain 130,000 to 150,000 clones, around nine tenths of them singletons. Here the sequenced sample was peripheral blood, taken on day 0 of AZD1222 vaccination. The TCR originated in an adult in good health. The chain employs TRBV5-1 and TRBJ1-1, with D unresolved. The CDR3 protein is CASSLEGPSTTEAFF. DNA of the CDR3: TGCGCCAGTAGCTTGGAAGGACCCTCTACCACTGAAGCTTTCTTT.